These 27 T cell receptor beta chains were sequenced from one sample in a study of blood T cell repertoires in COVID-19. Clones were sequenced by immunoSEQ multiplex PCR, and TCRdb holds only the in-frame ones, with some missing. Found here are 25,000 to 35,000 clones, roughly 90% of them singletons; the top ten hold 5% to 6.5%. Sequenced material: peripheral blood. All receptors derive from a human donor in a cohort sampled during active COVID-19.

The CDR3 here is CAGLMTGPPYEQYF. CDR3 nucleotides: TGTGCCGGACTTATGACAGGGCCCCCCTACGAGCAGTACTTC. V gene TRBV30 combines with J gene TRBJ2-7; TRBD1 aligns across 7 bases. V lost 8 bases and J lost 2; bases outside the gene matches: 12. Germline lookup yields CDR1 GTSNPN and CDR2 SVGIG (reference sequence). There are 14 residues in the CDR3. The full variable domain, in which reference TRBV30 and TRBJ2-7 provide the parts outside the CDR3, is SQTIHQWPATLVQPVGSPLSLECTVEGTSNPNLYWYRQAAGRGLQLLFYSVGIGQISSEVPQNLSASRPQDRQFILSSKKLLLSDSGFYLCAGLMTGPPYEQYFGPGTRLTVT.

The rearrangement joins TRBV28 to TRBJ1-1; 7 nucleotides align to TRBD1. The germline CDR1 and CDR2 sequences are MDHEN and SYDVKM. CDR3 size: 16 residues. The V and J ends lost 5 bases and 1 base, in that order; junction bases with no gene match: 10. The CDR3 DNA sequence: TGTGCCAGCAGTATCACACAGGGGCGATCGAACACTGAAGCTTTCTTT. As protein: CASSITQGRSNTEAFF.

V is TRBV7-9 and J is TRBJ2-7; D may be TRBD1 (6 bases). Germline-derived CDR1 and CDR2 are SEHNR and FQNEAQ (reference sequence). The CDR3 is 14 residues long. V dropped 1 base and J dropped 5 bases, with 12 bases sitting between them. The CDR3 coding sequence is TGTGCCAGCAGCTTAGTGTCAGGGGTCGACGAGCAGTACTTC. It specifies CASSLVSGVDEQYF.

The chain couples TRBV5-6 to TRBJ2-2; 11 bases line up with TRBD2. From germline, CDR1 is SGHDT and CDR2 YYEEEE. The CDR3 is made up of 18 amino acids. With 4 bases clipped from V and 6 bases from J, the junction kept 14 bases outside the gene matches. The CDR3 reads CASSRGPGLAAGAGELFF. CDR3 coding DNA: TGTGCCAGCAGCCGGGGCCCGGGACTAGCGGCGGGCGCCGGGGAGCTGTTTTTT.

This clone was observed a single time. The V and J genes are TRBV19 and TRBJ2-1, with 8 bases identical to TRBD1. This CDR3 region has 15 residues. The V gene's germline CDR1 is LNHDA and CDR2 SQIVND (reference sequence). Trimming removed 4 bases from V and 3 bases from J; junction bases left unmatched: 5. For the CDR3, the DNA is TGTGCCAGTAGTACACAGGGGGTCCTCTACAATGAGCAGTTCTTC. It is translated as CASSTQGVLYNEQFF.

The rearrangement links TRBV7-9 to TRBJ2-1; D may be TRBD2 (6 bases). Trimming took off 3 bases at V and 4 bases at J, with 16 bases between the two ends. The CDR3 covers 16 residues. Per the germline V gene, CDR1 is SEHNR and CDR2 is FQNEAQ (reference sequence). In DNA form, the CDR3 reads TGTGCCAGCAGCTTGTTGGCGGGGACGGCATACAATGAGCAGTTCTTC. Translating it yields CASSLLAGTAYNEQFF.

The rearrangement joins TRBV24-1 to TRBJ2-2, with 9 bases aligning to TRBD1. CDR1 is KGHDR and CDR2 is SFDVKD in the germline V gene. With V trimmed by 5 bases and J by 10 bases, 13 bases remained unmatched. The CDR3 totals 16 residues. Here the CDR3 DNA reads TGTGCCACCAGTGCTTCCGGGACAGGGACATTGACGGAGCTGTTTTTT. Protein sequence: CATSASGTGTLTELFF.

The chain is built from TRBV28 and TRBJ1-1; no clear D. Per the germline V gene, CDR1 is MDHEN and CDR2 is SYDVKM. Between the trimmed V and J ends, which lost 7 bases and 1 base, there was a span of 22 bases. This CDR3 region has 17 residues. CDR3 DNA sequence: TGTGCCAGCACCGACCTTCGACAAGTTAAGAGGAACACTGAAGCTTTCTTT. Amino acids: CASTDLRQVKRNTEAFF. The full variable domain, its missing parts supplied by reference TRBV28 and TRBJ1-1, is DVKVTQSSRYLVKRTGEKVFLECVQDMDHENMFWYRQDPGLGLRLIYFSYDVKMKEKGDIPEGYSVSREKKERFSLILESASTNQTSMYLCASTDLRQVKRNTEAFFGQGTRLTVV.

J is TRBJ2-7 and V is TRBV11-1, with a tentative D call TRBD1 (5 bases). Trimming removed 2 bases at V and 2 bases at J, with 13 bases between. From germline, CDR1 is SGHAT and CDR2 FQDESV (reference sequence). This CDR3 contains 15 residues. The CDR3 reads CASSLTQGEAYEQYF. The CDR3 coding sequence is TGTGCCAGCAGCTTAACCCAGGGTGAGGCCTACGAGCAGTACTTC.

The chain is built from TRBV9 and TRBJ2-3; a weak D match, TRBD2 (5 bases). The CDR3 contains 15 residues. Trimming removed 5 bases at V and 1 base at J, with 14 bases between. Germline CDR1 and CDR2: SGDLS and YYNGEE. The CDR3 protein is CASRPPGWGTDTQYF. For the CDR3, the DNA is TGTGCCAGCAGACCCCCGGGGTGGGGCACAGATACGCAGTATTTT.

This chain uses TRBV11-2 with TRBJ2-3; D is perhaps TRBD1 (6 bases). CDR3 length: 16 amino acids. V gave up 5 bases and J gave up 3 bases, with 18 bases separating them. From germline, CDR1 is SGHAT and CDR2 FQNNGV. Here the CDR3 DNA reads TGTGCCAGCAGCCCAGTAATTCGAAGGGGGACAGATACGCAGTATTTT. As protein: CASSPVIRRGTDTQYF. The full variable domain, its missing parts supplied by reference TRBV11-2 and TRBJ2-3, is EAGVAQSPRYKIIEKRQSVAFWCNPISGHATLYWYQQILGQGPKLLIQFQNNGVVDDSQLPKDRFSAERLKGVDSTLKIQPAKLEDSAVYLCASSPVIRRGTDTQYFGPGTRLTVL.

This sequence joins TRBV6-5 and TRBJ1-6; 8 bases fit TRBD1. Germline assignment: CDR1 MNHEY and CDR2 SVGAGI. The J segment lost 10 bases and the V segment lost 5 bases, leaving 7 bases of the junction unmatched. CDR3 length equals 14 residues. CDR3 sequence: CASSQGAGESPLHF. The CDR3 nucleotides are TGTGCCAGCAGTCAGGGGGCAGGAGAATCACCCCTCCACTTT.

This sequence joins TRBV7-9 and TRBJ2-7; possible D gene TRBD2, 7 bases. V gave up 0 bases and J gave up 2 bases, with 20 bases separating them. The CDR3 has 18 residues. Per the germline V gene, CDR1 is SEHNR and CDR2 is FQNEAQ (reference sequence). The CDR3 is CASSLAFGGREGAYEQYF. CDR3 nucleotides: TGTGCCAGCAGCTTAGCGTTTGGTGGTAGGGAGGGGGCCTACGAGCAGTACTTC.

The chain links TRBV3-1 (or the pseudogene TRBV3-2) to TRBJ1-6, with D unclear. V was pared by 1 base and J by 10 bases, with 11 bases between. This CDR3 is built from 14 residues. Germline lookup yields CDR1 LGHDT and CDR2 YNNKEL (reference sequence). CDR3 sequence: CASSQGEARSPLHF. Written as DNA, the CDR3 is TGTGCCAGCAGCCAAGGGGAGGCAAGGTCACCCCTCCACTTT.

In DNA, the CDR3 is TGTGCCAGCAGCTTGGGGACAGGGAATGAAAAACTGTTTTTT. Its translation is CASSLGTGNEKLFF. The V gene is TRBV7-7, the J gene TRBJ1-4; 9 bases align to TRBD1. The CDR3 spans 14 residues. Unmatched junction bases numbered 1, after V lost 3 bases and J lost 5 bases. In germline, CDR1 is SSHAT, CDR2 FNYEAQ (reference sequence). Together with reference TRBV7-7 and TRBJ1-4, the CDR3 gives the full variable domain: GAGVSQSPRYKVTKRGQDVTLRCDPISSHATLYWYQQALGQGPEFLTYFNYEAQPDKSGLPSDRFSAERPEGSISTLTIQRTEQRDSAMYRCASSLGTGNEKLFFGSGTQLSVL.

This clone was detected only once. The chain couples TRBV7-3 to TRBJ2-3; 11 nucleotides align to TRBD2. Germline CDR1 reads SGHTA; CDR2 reads FQGTGA. J lost 6 bases, V lost 5 bases, and 4 bases had no gene match. The CDR3 contains 14 residues. CDR3: CASSPSGGFDTQYF. The DNA of the CDR3 is TGTGCCAGCAGCCCTAGCGGGGGGTTCGATACGCAGTATTTT. Full variable domain (remainder filled in from reference TRBV7-3 and TRBJ2-3): GAGVSQTPSNKVTEKGKYVELRCDPISGHTALYWYRQSLGQGPEFLIYFQGTGAADDSGLPNDRFFAVRPEGSVSTLKIQRTERGDSAVYLCASSPSGGFDTQYFGPGTRLTVL.

The chain joins TRBV2 to TRBJ1-1, with TRBD1 identical over 10 bases. Per the germline V gene, CDR1 is SNHLY and CDR2 is FYNNEI. The V segment lost 4 bases and the J segment 14 bases; nucleotides outside the gene matches: 4. CDR3 size: 11 residues. CDR3 residues: CASSGQGASFF. DNA of the CDR3: TGTGCCAGCAGTGGACAGGGGGCGTCGTTCTTT.

J is TRBJ1-2 and V is TRBV30, with no clear D. Germline CDR1 GTSNPN, CDR2 SVGIG (reference sequence). The CDR3 is 14 amino acids. Between the trimmed V and J ends, which lost 3 bases and 4 bases, there was a span of 15 bases. The CDR3 region has the DNA TGTGCCTGGAGATTAGTCGGAGGAACCTATGGCTACACCTTC. It translates to CAWRLVGGTYGYTF.

The chain has TRBV27 and TRBJ2-5; TRBD1 matches 8 bases. Germline CDR1 and CDR2: MNHEY and SMNVEV (reference sequence). The CDR3 contains 14 residues. With 3 bases clipped from V and 5 bases from J, the junction kept 5 bases outside the gene matches. The chain's CDR3 is CASSFRQGAETQYF. CDR3 coding DNA: TGTGCCAGCAGTTTTCGGCAGGGGGCTGAGACCCAGTACTTC.

The rearrangement uses TRBV5-1 and TRBJ2-3; 7 positions match TRBD2. J lost 6 bases, V lost 0 bases, and 10 bases had no gene match. Looked up from germline, CDR1 is SGHRS and CDR2 is YFSETQ. The CDR3 has 16 amino acids. The CDR3 loop is CASSLAVTSMADTQYF. CDR3 bases: TGCGCCAGCAGCTTGGCCGTGACTAGCATGGCGGATACGCAGTATTTT.

The CDR3: CSVDRGAEQYF. The CDR3 DNA reads TGCAGCGTTGATCGGGGGGCCGAGCAGTACTTC. The chain links TRBV29-1 to TRBJ2-7; D might be TRBD2 (7 bases). The CDR3 contains 11 residues. Germline V gives CDR1 SQVTM, CDR2 ANQGSEA. Trimming pared 3 bases from V and 6 bases from J, leaving 9 bases between.

The rearrangement uses TRBV28 and TRBJ2-3; D perhaps matches TRBD1 (5 bases). The CDR3 covers 14 residues. Trimming cost V 3 bases and J 4 bases, with 11 bases left between them. Germline values: CDR1 MDHEN, CDR2 SYDVKM. The CDR3 nucleotides are TGTGCCAGCAGTTTGACCCAGGGTGCAGATACGCAGTATTTT. It translates to CASSLTQGADTQYF.

The chain joins TRBV4-3 to TRBJ2-3; 9 bases line up with TRBD1. V trimming: 3 bases; J trimming: 4 bases; junction bases outside the gene matches: 8. This CDR3 comprises 16 residues. The germline V gene has CDR1 LGHNA and CDR2 YSLEER. The CDR3 DNA follows: TGCGCCAGCAGCCAGAACACCGGGACAGGGCCAGATACGCAGTATTTT. It encodes CASSQNTGTGPDTQYF.

The chain joins TRBV7-3 to TRBJ2-2; no definite D call. The V gene's germline CDR1 is SGHTA and CDR2 FQGTGA. This CDR3 is 17 amino acids long. With 5 bases removed from V and 1 base from J, the gap between germline ends came to 17 bases. The CDR3, as DNA: TGTGCCAGCAGCCCCTCCGGCCTCAGGCGGAACACCGGGGAGCTGTTTTTT. Protein: CASSPSGLRRNTGELFF.

This chain joins TRBV24-1 and TRBJ2-2; 8 bases fit TRBD1. With 9 bases clipped from V and 3 bases from J, the junction kept 5 bases outside the gene matches. This CDR3 spans 14 amino acids. CDR1 is KGHDR, CDR2 SFDVKD, per germline. Written as DNA, the CDR3 is TGTGCCACCGACAGGGGATCGGACACCGGGGAGCTGTTTTTT. Translating gives CATDRGSDTGELFF.

The CDR3 loop is CASSDGRQGKVDTQYF. In DNA, the CDR3 is TGTGCCAGCAGTGATGGTAGACAGGGAAAGGTAGATACGCAGTATTTT. The V gene is TRBV2, the J gene TRBJ2-3; TRBD1 agrees at 7 bases. CDR3 length: 16 residues. Germline assignment: CDR1 SNHLY and CDR2 FYNNEI. Germline trimming cut 3 bases from V and 5 bases from J; bases unmatched to any gene: 11.

This clone came up a few times. The CDR3 sequence: CASSIAGVSDTQYF. The CDR3 region has the DNA TGTGCCAGCAGTATAGCGGGGGTTTCAGATACGCAGTATTTT. The chain couples TRBV27 to TRBJ2-3, with TRBD2 matching 9 bases. The V gene's germline CDR1 is MNHEY and CDR2 SMNVEV (reference sequence). This CDR3 has 14 residues. V lost 5 bases and J lost 4; bases outside the gene matches: 4.